This T cell receptor (beta chain) appears in the sequencing data of a study of patients and donors after allogeneic stem cell transplantation. TCRdb ran MiXCR on the RT-PCR reads and lists one entry per CDR3 protein. The sample lists over 400,000 distinct CDR3 sequences; 16% were seen once. CDR3 length: 14 residues. Per germline, CDR1 MNHEY and CDR2 SVGAGI. V trimming: 0 bases; J trimming: 5 bases; junction bases outside the gene matches: 3. The rearrangement links TRBV6-5 to TRBJ2-5; TRBD2 agrees at 7 bases. The sequence was collected from a human donor who was either an allogeneic HSCT recipient or a stem cell or donor lymphocyte infusion donor (not recorded which). It is not recorded whose cells these are; they may come from a transplant donor. The sample was blood, either unsorted or a sorted T cell fraction (not recorded which). CDR3 nucleotide sequence: TGTGCCAGCAGTTACTCGATGGGGGGGGAGACCCAGTACTTC. Translation gives CASSYSMGGETQYF.